This T cell receptor beta chain was found in a study of neoadjuvant anti-PD-1 for oral cavity cancer. This clone came up a few times. The method was immunoSEQ multiplex PCR; TCRdb's version includes in-frame clones alone and lacks a portion of them. This sample has approximately 15,000 clones, with 66% found just once. Germline CDR1 LGHNA, CDR2 YNFKEQ. The CDR3 is 13 amino acids. The trim removed 7 bases at V and 5 bases at J, leaving 4 bases unmatched. The source of this sequence is a person aged 35 to 85 with oral cavity squamous cell carcinoma. The specimen comprised PBMCs, sampled before nivolumab (anti-PD-1) treatment. The J gene is TRBJ2-3, the V gene TRBV4-2; 9 nucleotides agree with TRBD2. The CDR3 DNA sequence: TGTGCCAGCACCCCAGCGGGGGGAGATACGCAGTATTTT. Translation: CASTPAGGDTQYF.